These 9 T cell receptor beta chains were all obtained from the same sample, sequenced in a study of persistence of HIV-infected CD4 T cells. This was the immunoSEQ version 4 assay in survey mode. This table comes from immunoSEQ multiplex PCR, and its TCRdb copy is limited to in-frame clones, with some not included. The table has 35,000 to 45,000 clones, roughly 90% seen once. Their cognate antigens are unknown. Nonspecific anti-CD3/anti-CD28 bead stimulation represents the broad CD4+ T cell repertoire. CD4+ T cells upregulating both CD40 ligand and CD69 were sorted as responding cells. The sample here was CD4+ T cells sorted from PBMCs after approximately 19-hour stimulation, taken from a patient who received antiretroviral therapy. Every receptor here comes from an adult woman with HIV who was CMV-seropositive.

This clone was detected a few times. The chain carries TRBV20-1 and TRBJ1-1; 7 positions agree with TRBD1. The ends lost 4 bases at V and 4 bases at J; junction bases unmatched: 0. Germline lookup yields CDR1 DFQATT and CDR2 SNEGSKA (reference sequence). This CDR3 is 11 amino acids long. The CDR3 reads CSATGGTEAFF. The CDR3 DNA follows: TGCAGTGCTACAGGGGGCACTGAAGCTTTCTTT.

In this sample, this clone turned up once. The V call is TRBV11-3, the J call TRBJ2-2; D perhaps matches TRBD1 (6 bases). Trimming pared 1 base from V and 6 bases from J, leaving 15 bases between. CDR1 is SGHNT and CDR2 is YENEEA in the germline V gene. This CDR3 comprises 16 residues. The CDR3 nucleotides read TGTGCCAGCAGCTTAGCAGCACAGGGTAGGCCCGGGGAGCTGTTTTTT. Translating it yields CASSLAAQGRPGELFF.

The chain couples TRBV12-3 or TRBV12-4 to TRBJ2-3, with D unresolved. The CDR3 has 11 amino acids. V dropped 3 bases and J dropped 14 bases, with 12 bases sitting between them. In DNA form, the CDR3 reads TGTGCCAGCAGTTTTCAATTACGCATGTATTTT. It is translated as CASSFQLRMYF.

This clone was counted a single time. The chain recombines TRBV30 with TRBJ1-1, with 8 bases aligning to TRBD1. Germline CDR1 reads GTSNPN; CDR2 reads SVGIG (reference sequence). The CDR3 contains 12 residues. Trimming at V came to 4 bases and at J to 7 bases, leaving 5 bases not matched to a gene. The CDR3 is CAWNRGTDEAFF. The CDR3 nucleotides read TGTGCCTGGAACAGGGGGACGGATGAAGCTTTCTTT.

V gene TRBV10-3 combines with J gene TRBJ2-3; a possible D gene is TRBD1 (5 bases). With 7 bases removed from V and 0 bases from J, the gap between germline ends came to 17 bases. This CDR3 is built from 16 residues. Germline assignment: CDR1 ENHRY and CDR2 SYGVKD. As DNA, the CDR3 is TGTGCCATCAAATCAGGACAAGGCCCTAGCACAGATACGCAGTATTTT. This encodes CAIKSGQGPSTDTQYF.

The chain has TRBV11-2 and TRBJ1-6; 7 bases align to TRBD1. The V gene's germline CDR1 is SGHAT and CDR2 FQNNGV. V was clipped by 3 bases and J by 9 bases; unmatched bases: 11. CDR3 length: 16 residues. CDR3 bases: TGTGCCAGCAGCTTGCTGATTGGGACAGCGGGTTCACCCCTCCACTTT. This codes for CASSLLIGTAGSPLHF. The full variable domain, with the rest looked up from reference TRBV11-2 and TRBJ1-6, is EAGVAQSPRYKIIEKRQSVAFWCNPISGHATLYWYQQILGQGPKLLIQFQNNGVVDDSQLPKDRFSAERLKGVDSTLKIQPAKLEDSAVYLCASSLLIGTAGSPLHFGNGTRLTVT.

A few counts support this clone. The chain's CDR3 is CASRKEGVDEQFF. The CDR3 DNA reads as TGTGCCAGCAGAAAGGAAGGGGTAGATGAGCAGTTCTTC. The V gene is TRBV6-5, the J gene TRBJ2-1; a possible D gene is TRBD1 (5 bases). V gave up 6 bases and J gave up 8 bases, with 14 bases separating them. Germline V lookup: CDR1 MNHEY, CDR2 SVGAGI. The CDR3 is 13 residues long.

This chain uses TRBV9 with TRBJ2-7; TRBD1 matches at 7 bases. This CDR3 region has 9 residues. Germline values: CDR1 SGDLS, CDR2 YYNGEE. Written as DNA, the CDR3 is TGTGCCACCGAGGGGGCCCTAACCGTC. This codes for CATEGALTV.

This clone was counted only a few times. V usage is TRBV19 and J usage is TRBJ2-2; D remains unclear. V lost 5 bases to trimming and J lost 6 bases, with 10 bases between them. Per the germline V gene, CDR1 is LNHDA and CDR2 is SQIVND (reference sequence). This CDR3 spans 13 amino acids. CDR3 loop: CASSPRHAGELFF. The CDR3 nucleotides read TGTGCCAGTAGTCCCCGACACGCCGGGGAGCTGTTTTTT.